This T cell receptor beta chain was sequenced in a study of metastatic and nonmetastatic thyroid tumors (TCRdb year 2020). At the level of the whole study: For patients with malignant and with benign thyroid disease, the researchers compared repertoires between peripheral blood samples and tumor or nodule tissue samples.

None of the patients had been given any treatment before thyroid surgery. Patient clinical samples collected from about 2011 to 2018 were retrospectively analysed using T-cell receptor beta sequencing. Reading the germline V gene gives CDR1 KGHDR and CDR2 SFDVKD. At the junction V is shortened by 9 bases and J by 4 bases, with 20 bases in between. Taken from cysteine to phenylalanine, the CDR3 has 16 residues. The CDR3 DNA has 48 bases and is translated from base 1. General study outcomes and caveats: In both blood and tumor samples, TCR beta diversity was reported to be significantly higher in malignant tumors than in benign nodules.

Receptor libraries were prepared by PCR. Sequencing was carried out with an Illumina HiSeq 4000. High-throughput sequencing was used to profile the TCR beta-chain CDR3 region of every patient. Regarding the original processing steps: The researchers built a classifier to tell apart papillary thyroid cancer patients with distant metastasis, based on CDR3 differences among clinicopathological groups. The Shannon index was used to measure repertoire diversity, and the Morisita-Horn index was used to measure how similar tumor and blood repertoires were. TCRdb itself trimmed the public reads at Q25 with fastp, ran MiXCR and retained productive beta chains. TCRdb's processing, not the authors' own work, is the source of the V and J calls. Here the sample has more than 40,000 clones; 3.2% occur a single time. Roughly a tenth of the sample is in the top ten clones. With regard to this clone: The antigen it binds to is not known. Base qualities are not provided; no much larger clone lies one nucleotide away.

Sequencing used blood. The receptor comes from a female donor with papillary thyroid cancer or a benign thyroid nodule (not recorded which). Some clones in this sample may be carry-over from other donors' samples. This chain is built from TRBV24-1 and TRBJ2-2, with TRBD2 perhaps the D gene, on 7 matching bases. The sequenced DNA is TGTGCCACCCGGGGGGCGGCCGGGGGGTCCACCGGGGAGCTGTTTTTT. This translates into CATRGAAGGSTGELFF.